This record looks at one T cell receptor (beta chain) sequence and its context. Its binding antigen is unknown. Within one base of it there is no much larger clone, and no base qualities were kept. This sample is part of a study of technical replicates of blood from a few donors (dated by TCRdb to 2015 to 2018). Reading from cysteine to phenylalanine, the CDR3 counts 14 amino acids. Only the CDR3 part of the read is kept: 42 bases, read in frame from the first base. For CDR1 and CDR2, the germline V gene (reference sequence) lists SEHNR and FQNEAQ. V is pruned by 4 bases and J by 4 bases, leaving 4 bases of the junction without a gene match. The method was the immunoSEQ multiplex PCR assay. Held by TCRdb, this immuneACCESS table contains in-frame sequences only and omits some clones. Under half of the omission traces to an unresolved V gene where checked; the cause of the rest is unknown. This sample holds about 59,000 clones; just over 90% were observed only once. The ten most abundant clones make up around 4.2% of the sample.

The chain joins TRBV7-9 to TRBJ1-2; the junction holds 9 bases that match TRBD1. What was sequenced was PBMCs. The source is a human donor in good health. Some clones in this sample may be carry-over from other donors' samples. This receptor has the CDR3 CASSSGQGPYGYTF. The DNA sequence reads TGTGCCAGCAGCTCAGGACAGGGGCCCTATGGCTACACCTTC.